The clone carrying this T cell receptor (beta chain) has ten or more counts. From germline, CDR1 is MNHNS and CDR2 SASEGT. CDR3 length: 17 amino acids. V shed 2 bases and J shed 4 bases, with 20 bases lying between them. The data derive from a study of kidney transplant recipient with SARS-CoV-2 infection. TCRdb itself ran the reads through MiXCR, one entry per CDR3 protein. The sample carries 200,000 to 300,000 distinct CDR3 sequences, under 30% recorded once. This clonotype was obtained from a male patient between 25 and 40 years old who had COVID-19 and was a kidney transplant recipient. Part of the T cell pool may stem from the graft donor. The chain uses TRBV6-1 and TRBJ1-2; D is undetermined. The input for sequencing was a blood sample, taken at baseline and on day 111 from a kidney transplant recipient. The CDR3 reads CASSENAECRKTYGYTF. The CDR3 nucleotides read TGTGCCAGCAGTGAAAATGCGGAATGTAGAAAGACCTATGGCTACACCTTC.